This T cell receptor (beta chain) originates from a study of blood T cell repertoires in COVID-19. About the study: Whether acute or convalescent, the COVID-19 samples came from the United States, Italy and Spain. The analysed material was cDNA or gDNA that came from T cells, B-cell-depleted T cells, or PBMCs.

Methods used by the authors: Amplified reference gene primers provided the basis for estimating nucleated cell counts. Clones were sequenced by immunoSEQ multiplex PCR, and TCRdb holds only the in-frame ones, with some missing. V and J calls and clone size are given by that table; D and trimming were obtained from the DNA. The data show tens of thousands of clones, 86% seen once. The J segment lost 6 bases and the V segment lost 6 bases, leaving 9 bases of the junction unmatched. Looked up from germline, CDR1 is MNHEY and CDR2 is SVGAGI. CDR3 length: 15 residues. The receptor's source is a man between 65 and 80 years old with active COVID-19. The sequenced sample was peripheral blood. The genes are TRBV6-5 and TRBJ2-1, with 9 bases aligning to TRBD1. CDR3 DNA sequence: TGTGCCAGCAGCTCCGGGACAGGGCTCAGCAATGAGCAGTTCTTC. It yields the protein CASSSGTGLSNEQFF.